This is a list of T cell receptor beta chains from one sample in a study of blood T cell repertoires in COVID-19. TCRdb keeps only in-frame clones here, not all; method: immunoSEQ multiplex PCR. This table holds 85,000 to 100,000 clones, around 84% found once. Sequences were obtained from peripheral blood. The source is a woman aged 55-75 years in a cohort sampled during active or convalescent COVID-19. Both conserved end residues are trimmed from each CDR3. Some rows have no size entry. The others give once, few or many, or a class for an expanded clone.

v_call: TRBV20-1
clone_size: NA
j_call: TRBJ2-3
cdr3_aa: SASWAGGIDVTDTQY

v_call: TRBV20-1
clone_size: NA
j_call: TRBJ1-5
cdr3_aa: SAAGGEPQH

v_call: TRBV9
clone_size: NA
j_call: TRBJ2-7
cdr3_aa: ASSVGGLSPSYEQY

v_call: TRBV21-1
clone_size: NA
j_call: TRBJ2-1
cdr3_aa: ASSKGLSGRRNEQF

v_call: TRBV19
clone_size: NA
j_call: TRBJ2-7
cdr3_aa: ASSPGQGPYEQY

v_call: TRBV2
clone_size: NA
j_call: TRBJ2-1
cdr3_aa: ASSGVRESSYNEQF

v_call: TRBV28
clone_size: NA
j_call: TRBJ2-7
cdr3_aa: ASSNRDRGTYEQY

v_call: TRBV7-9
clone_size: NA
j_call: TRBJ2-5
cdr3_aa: ASSLALSGGETQY

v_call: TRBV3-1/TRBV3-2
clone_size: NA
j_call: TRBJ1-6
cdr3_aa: ASSQDGSDNSPLH

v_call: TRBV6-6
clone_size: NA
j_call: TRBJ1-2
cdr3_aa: ASSDRTGANYGYT

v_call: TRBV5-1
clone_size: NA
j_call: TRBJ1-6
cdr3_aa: ASSPSGRDNSPLH

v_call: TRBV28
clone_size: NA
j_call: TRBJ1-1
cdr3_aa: ASSPGRIRAF

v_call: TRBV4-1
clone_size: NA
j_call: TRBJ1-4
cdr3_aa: ASSQLGQVGYATNEKLF

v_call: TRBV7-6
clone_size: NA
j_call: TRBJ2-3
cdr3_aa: ASSRPTGLAGTDTQY

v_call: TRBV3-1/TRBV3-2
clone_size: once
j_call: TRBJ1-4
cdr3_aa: ASSQAGLHEKLF

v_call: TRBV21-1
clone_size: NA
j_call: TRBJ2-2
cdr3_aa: ASSNRIRYADTGELF

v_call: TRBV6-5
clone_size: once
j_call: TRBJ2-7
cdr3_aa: ASSENYEQY

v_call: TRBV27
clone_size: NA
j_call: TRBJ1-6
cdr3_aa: ASSQGLPSSYNSPLH

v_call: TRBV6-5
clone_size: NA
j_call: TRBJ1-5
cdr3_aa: ASSYRRGNQPQH

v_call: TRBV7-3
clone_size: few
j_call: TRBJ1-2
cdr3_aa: ASSVNGTGPNYGYT

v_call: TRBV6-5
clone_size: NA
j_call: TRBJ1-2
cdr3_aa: ASTSAGANDYGYT

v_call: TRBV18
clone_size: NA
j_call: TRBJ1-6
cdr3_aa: ASSPPASSYNSPLH

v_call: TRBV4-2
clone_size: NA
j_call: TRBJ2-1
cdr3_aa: ASSQGKDRGRIGQF

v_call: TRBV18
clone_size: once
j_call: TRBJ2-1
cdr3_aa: ASSPTTSGTGHEQF

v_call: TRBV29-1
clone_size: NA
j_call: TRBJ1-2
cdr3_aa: SVGDLREGYT

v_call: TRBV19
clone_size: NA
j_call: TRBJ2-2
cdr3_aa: ASSQLAGGANTGELF